This T cell receptor (beta chain) was documented in a study of blood T cell repertoires in COVID-19. As handled by the study authors: Amplification from reference gene primers served as the basis for estimated nucleated cell counts. Clones were read by immunoSEQ multiplex PCR, and TCRdb kept only the in-frame ones, dropping some. D and trimming were read from the DNA, whereas the V and J calls and clone size are those reported in that table. The sample gives more than 85,000 clones, 82% of which show up once; about 20% is in the top ten. The CDR3 covers 15 residues. V lost 6 bases to trimming and J lost 6 bases; unmatched junction nucleotides: 6. Looked up from germline, CDR1 is SNHLY and CDR2 is FYNNEI.

The chain uses TRBV2 and TRBJ1-6; 9 positions agree with TRBD1. The TCR was taken from a man at least 80 years old with acute or convalescent COVID-19. The sample taken for sequencing was peripheral blood. CDR3 region: CASSHRGLGNSPLHF. The DNA of the CDR3 is TGTGCCAGCAGCCACAGGGGGCTAGGTAATTCACCCCTCCACTTT. Variable domain in full (rest from reference TRBV2 and TRBJ1-6): EPEVTQTPSHQVTQMGQEVILRCVPISNHLYFYWYRQILGQKVEFLVSFYNNEISEKSEIFDDQFSVERPDGSNFTLKIRSTKLEDSAMYFCASSHRGLGNSPLHFGNGTRLTVT.